These T cell receptor beta chains were read from a single sample in a study of blood T cells in healthy people across ages. TCRdb ran MiXCR on the 5' RACE reads and lists one entry per CDR3 protein. The sample contains more than 900,000 distinct CDR3 sequences, around 29% of which appear only once. These data were also reused for a study on T cells of mothers and their children.

What was sequenced was blood. These receptors all stem from a middle-aged woman in good health. CDR3s include the opening cysteine and the closing phenylalanine or tryptophan. Each record gives: V gene, clone size, D gene, J gene, CDR3 DNA, CDR3 protein. The D gene is left open where the match is weak. Only part of the rows carry a size: once, few, many, or a class if the clone is expanded.

TRBV7-2,NA,TRBD1,TRBJ1-5,TGTGCCAGCAGCTCTCAACAGGGGGCATATCAGCCCCAGCATTTT,CASSSQQGAYQPQHF
TRBV27,many,TRBD1,TRBJ1-2,TGTGCCAGCACTCGACAGGGCTCTTCTAACTATGGCTACACCTTC,CASTRQGSSNYGYTF
TRBV5-1,many,TRBD2,TRBJ2-5,TGCGCCAGCAGCGCAGGACTAGCGGATGAGACCCAGTACTTC,CASSAGLADETQYF
TRBV3-1,few,TRBD1,TRBJ2-1,TGTGCCAGCACCCTGGGACAGACAGGTGAGCAGTTCTTC,CASTLGQTGEQFF
TRBV28,NA,NA,TRBJ2-5,TGTGCCAGCAGTTTGAGGGCGAGAGTCGAGACCCAGTACTTC,CASSLRARVETQYF
TRBV19,NA,NA,TRBJ1-2,TGTGCCAGTAGTATAGTTCCTCAGGATGGCTACACCTTC,CASSIVPQDGYTF
TRBV12-3/TRBV12-4,NA,NA,TRBJ2-5,TGTGCCAGCAACCACGGGACGCCCTGGGAGACCCAGTACTTC,CASNHGTPWETQYF
TRBV7-9,NA,NA,TRBJ2-5,TGTGCCAGCACCTTCAAGGGGGAAGAGACCCAGTACTTC,CASTFKGEETQYF
TRBV6-1,many,TRBD1,TRBJ1-2,TGTGCCAGCGTGTCCGGGACAGGGACCTTCTATGGCTACACCTTC,CASVSGTGTFYGYTF
TRBV7-2,few,TRBD2,TRBJ2-3,TGTGCCAGCAGCTGGAGGGACTACACAGATACGCAGTATTTT,CASSWRDYTDTQYF